This TCR beta chain was observed in a study of vaccination effects on CD4 cells after COVID-19. Across the whole study: Following the second dose by a median of 72 days, the post-vaccine samples were obtained.

Sequencing was performed with immunoSEQ multiplex PCR; in TCRdb, only in-frame clones are kept and a portion is missing. The sample contains nearly 30,000 clones, around 74% of which appear only once. ViraFEST assay sequencing came after antigen-specific CD4+ T cells were expanded with viral peptide pools. Subsequent to a culture period of approximately 11 days, CD4+ T cells were isolated. Every participant took two doses of the BNT162b2 or mRNA-1273 vaccine. Among the vaccine recipients, none had a prior SARS-CoV-2 infection, and nucleocapsid antibodies were negative. Half-medium exchanges with IL-2 medium took place on days 3 and 7. Remarks on this clone: Its antigen is currently unknown.

Whole-study findings and limits: The study dataset contains few convalescent patients and includes no early post-infection timepoints.

Material: CD4+ T cells from PBMCs cultured with HCoV-OC43 spike peptides, obtained after COVID-19 vaccination. Indicated subset: HCoV-OC43 spike overlapping peptide pool stimulation. This TCR was recovered from a human donor who received a COVID-19 vaccine.

The CDR3 protein is CASSLWGSGANVLTF. CDR3 in DNA: TGTGCCAGCAGTTTATGGGGCTCTGGGGCCAACGTCCTGACTTTC. The chain carries TRBV27 and TRBJ2-6, with no clear D. Germline CDR1 MNHEY, CDR2 SMNVEV (reference sequence). V was shortened by 1 base and J by 0 bases, with 4 bases between the two germline ends. The CDR3 length is 15 residues. Variable domain in full (rest from reference TRBV27 and TRBJ2-6): EAQVTQNPRYLITVTGKKLTVTCSQNMNHEYMSWYRQDPGLGLRQIYYSMNVEVTDKGDVPEGYKVSRKEKRNFPLILESPSPNQTSLYFCASSLWGSGANVLTFGAGSRLTVL.